Presented here are 18 T cell receptor beta chains from one specimen sequenced in a study of OX40 agonist ivuxolimab in advanced cancers. Only in-frame clones appear in the TCRdb table, and some are missing; sequencing was by immunoSEQ multiplex PCR. The repertoire holds around 70,000 clones, with approximately 84% as singletons. This specimen consisted of CD4+ or CD8+ T cells sorted from blood, obtained in a trial of the OX40 agonist ivuxolimab. These TCRs come from an adult with an advanced solid tumor such as melanoma, head and neck, liver or kidney cancer.

CDR3 loop: CASSVVSSGNTIYF. CDR3 DNA: TGTGCCAGCAGTGTAGTTTCCTCTGGAAACACCATATATTTT. The rearrangement uses TRBV6-1 and TRBJ1-3; D unclear. Germline CDR1 is MNHNS and CDR2 is SASEGT. CDR3 length: 14 residues. V gave up 4 bases and J gave up 0 bases, with 7 bases separating them.

The chain combines TRBV10-3 with TRBJ1-2; TRBD1 is a possible D gene (6 bases). The CDR3 sequence is 15 residues long. Germline loops: CDR1 ENHRY, CDR2 SYGVKD. V was trimmed by 11 bases and J by 1 base, leaving 20 bases between them. CDR3 residues: CASIDGQNLNYGYTF. CDR3 sequence (DNA): TGTGCCTCTATTGACGGACAGAACCTTAACTATGGCTACACCTTC.

The chain uses TRBV14 and TRBJ2-7; D remains unclear. CDR1 SGHDN and CDR2 FVKESK come from the germline V gene. Trimming left V 2 bases short and J 6 bases short, with 8 bases between. The CDR3 is 12 amino acids. In DNA form, the CDR3 reads TGTGCCAGCAGCCAAATGCGGTTCGAGCAGTACTTC. Amino acids: CASSQMRFEQYF.

The rearrangement links TRBV2 to TRBJ1-1; 7 bases map to TRBD1. The CDR3 totals 14 residues. Germline V gene data show CDR1 as SNHLY and CDR2 as FYNNEI. The trim removed 6 bases at V and 1 base at J, leaving 5 bases unmatched. The CDR3, as DNA: TGTGCCAGCAGCCGGGACAGCTGGAACACTGAAGCTTTCTTT. Translation gives CASSRDSWNTEAFF. Using reference TRBV2 and TRBJ1-1 for the parts outside the CDR3, the full variable domain is EPEVTQTPSHQVTQMGQEVILRCVPISNHLYFYWYRQILGQKVEFLVSFYNNEISEKSEIFDDQFSVERPDGSNFTLKIRSTKLEDSAMYFCASSRDSWNTEAFFGQGTRLTVV.

The chain combines TRBV6-5 with TRBJ2-7, with D maybe TRBD1 (5 bases). Germline-derived CDR1 and CDR2 are MNHEY and SVGAGI. This CDR3 contains 14 residues. Trimming took off 0 bases at V and 5 bases at J, with 11 bases between the two ends. CDR3 sequence reads: CASSYSAQGDEQYF. CDR3 in DNA: TGTGCCAGCAGTTACTCGGCTCAGGGCGACGAGCAGTACTTC.

The chain employs TRBV7-9 and TRBJ2-5; TRBD2 might be the D (6 bases). V was shortened by 5 bases and J by 2 bases, with 12 bases between the two germline ends. The CDR3 consists of 14 residues. Looked up from germline, CDR1 is SEHNR and CDR2 is FQNEAQ (reference sequence). The CDR3 region has the DNA TGTGCCAGCAGCCGCGGGACCACGCAAGAGACCCAGTACTTC. Its translation: CASSRGTTQETQYF.

This clone was seen more than once but under ten times. The chain joins TRBV9 to TRBJ2-1; D uncertain. In germline, CDR1 is SGDLS, CDR2 YYNGEE. Trimming pared 1 base from V and 4 bases from J, leaving 6 bases between. CDR3 length: 13 residues. The CDR3 nucleotides are TGTGCCAGCAGCGTAATGCAGTACAATGAGCAGTTCTTC. Translating gives CASSVMQYNEQFF. Full variable domain (outside the CDR3, taken from reference TRBV9 and TRBJ2-1): DSGVTQTPKHLITATGQRVTLRCSPRSGDLSVYWYQQSLDQGLQFLIQYYNGEERAKGNILERFSAQQFPDLHSELNLSSLELGDSALYFCASSVMQYNEQFFGPGTRLTVL.

This clone was seen more than once but under ten times. V and J are TRBV13 and TRBJ1-2; D unresolved. The ends were cut back, 4 bases at V and 0 bases at J, with 9 bases in the middle. The CDR3 totals 14 residues. In germline, CDR1 is PRHDT, CDR2 FYEKMQ (reference sequence). The CDR3 reads CASSYLTSNYGYTF. The CDR3, as DNA: TGTGCCAGCAGCTATCTGACATCTAACTATGGCTACACCTTC.

This clone came up once. This chain connects TRBV18 to TRBJ2-5, with TRBD1 matching over 7 bases. The germline V gene encodes CDR1 KGHSH and CDR2 LQKENI. This CDR3 has 15 amino acids. The junction had 4 bases not matched to a gene; V was cut back by 1 base and J by 2 bases. The CDR3 here is CASSPRGTAQETQYF. CDR3 DNA sequence: TGTGCCAGCTCACCACGGGGGACAGCACAAGAGACCCAGTACTTC.

The chain links TRBV11-2 to TRBJ2-7, with 7 bases that match TRBD2. Per the germline V gene, CDR1 is SGHAT and CDR2 is FQNNGV. With V trimmed by 2 bases and J by 2 bases, 6 bases remained unmatched. This CDR3 is built from 15 residues. CDR3 amino acids: CASSLTRGDPYEQYF. The CDR3 DNA is TGTGCCAGCAGCTTAACCCGGGGGGATCCCTACGAGCAGTACTTC.

This clone was observed a handful of times. V is TRBV20-1 and J is TRBJ1-1, with D uncertain. In germline, CDR1 is DFQATT, CDR2 SNEGSKA (reference sequence). This CDR3 spans 10 amino acids. V lost 3 bases to trimming and J lost 4 bases, with 3 bases between them. This CDR3 reads CSASTTEAFF. For the CDR3, the DNA is TGCAGTGCTAGCACCACTGAAGCTTTCTTT.

The chain couples TRBV5-6 to TRBJ1-1; D unclear. Trimming took 3 bases from V and 1 from J, leaving 13 bases between them. CDR3 length: 15 amino acids. The germline CDR1 and CDR2 sequences are SGHDT and YYEEEE. CDR3 sequence: CASSSPGTQNTEAFF. CDR3 bases: TGTGCCAGCAGCTCCCCCGGCACCCAGAACACTGAAGCTTTCTTT.

This chain uses TRBV14 with TRBJ1-2; D not resolved. Between the trimmed V and J ends, which lost 0 bases and 4 bases, there was a span of 9 bases. CDR1 SGHDN and CDR2 FVKESK come from the germline V gene. There are 14 residues in the CDR3. CDR3 nucleotide sequence: TGTGCCAGCAGCCAAGAGGTTGGGTCCTATGGCTACACCTTC. Protein sequence: CASSQEVGSYGYTF.

This chain uses TRBV10-3 with TRBJ2-3, with D possibly being TRBD1 or TRBD2 (5 bases each). Trimming pared 7 bases from V and 2 bases from J, leaving 10 bases between. Germline values: CDR1 ENHRY, CDR2 SYGVKD. The CDR3 loop spans 13 amino acids. In DNA, the CDR3 is TGTGCCATCAAGTCAGGGACCACAGATACGCAGTATTTT. Translated: CAIKSGTTDTQYF.

J is TRBJ2-5 and V is TRBV19, with D unclear. Trimming pared 3 bases from V and 5 bases from J, leaving 10 bases between. Germline V lookup: CDR1 LNHDA, CDR2 SQIVND (reference sequence). The CDR3 has 13 residues. The CDR3 nucleotides are TGTGCCAGTAGTATGAGCGCTTACGAGACCCAGTACTTC. It codes for CASSMSAYETQYF.

The rearrangement links TRBV7-3 to TRBJ2-7, with TRBD2 matching 7 bases. Trimming at V came to 2 bases and at J to 3 bases, leaving 4 bases not matched to a gene. The CDR3 runs 14 residues. The V gene's germline CDR1 is SGHTA and CDR2 FQGTGA. DNA of the CDR3: TGTGCCAGCAGCTTAGCGGGGGTAAACTACGAGCAGTACTTC. Encoded protein: CASSLAGVNYEQYF. Full variable domain (remainder filled in from reference TRBV7-3 and TRBJ2-7): GAGVSQTPSNKVTEKGKYVELRCDPISGHTALYWYRQSLGQGPEFLIYFQGTGAADDSGLPNDRFFAVRPEGSVSTLKIQRTERGDSAVYLCASSLAGVNYEQYFGPGTRLTVT.

V and J are TRBV29-1 and TRBJ2-3; D remains ambiguous. The CDR3 loop spans 13 amino acids. Trimming left V 6 bases short and J 0 bases short, with 10 bases between. Germline loops: CDR1 SQVTM, CDR2 ANQGSEA. CDR3 in amino acids: CSVMRLSTDTQYF. CDR3 bases: TGCAGCGTGATGCGTCTAAGCACAGATACGCAGTATTTT.

This chain joins TRBV19 and TRBJ2-2, with TRBD1 as a possible D gene (5 bases). The V gene's germline CDR1 is LNHDA and CDR2 SQIVND (reference sequence). With 3 bases removed from V and 5 bases from J, the gap between germline ends came to 13 bases. This CDR3 comprises 15 residues. CDR3 in DNA: TGTGCCAGTAGTATTAGGGCACAGGTTACCGGGGAGCTGTTTTTT. It is translated as CASSIRAQVTGELFF.